Listed below are T cell receptor beta chains from one sample, sequenced in a study of cytotoxic CD8 clonotypes in ibrutinib-treated CLL. TCRdb's copy holds only in-frame clones and misses some; the assay was immunoSEQ multiplex PCR. The sample comprises 150,000 to 200,000 clones, approximately 72% of which are singletons, and around an eighth rests with the top ten. The source was PBMCs, collected after 24 months of ibrutinib treatment. The receptors here all came from a human donor with chronic lymphocytic leukemia. Each CDR3 is given with its conserved first and last residue. D genes are given only for firm matches. Part of the rows lack a size; the others show once, few, many or a class for expanded clones.

>.|TRBJ2-7|TRBV10-3|TRBD2
TGTGCCATCAGTGAGGGAAGGACTAGCGGGAGTGCCCACGAGCAGTACTTC
CAISEGRTSGSAHEQYF
>.|TRBJ2-5|TRBV7-9|.
TGTGCCAGCAGCTTAAAGGGGGGCAAGGTCCAAGAGACCCAGTACTTC
CASSLKGGKVQETQYF
>.|TRBJ2-6|TRBV7-2|.
TGTGCCAGCAGGAAACAGGGCGAGGGCTCTGGGGCCAACGTCCTGACTTTC
CASRKQGEGSGANVLTF
>.|TRBJ2-3|TRBV1|.
TGCACCAGCAGCCGATGCTGGGGACAGAACACAGATACGCAGTATTTT
CTSSRCWGQNTDTQYF
>.|TRBJ2-1|TRBV6-5|.
TGTGCCAGCAGTTTTGGCCGCAGCTCCTACAATGAGCAGTTCTTC
CASSFGRSSYNEQFF
>.|TRBJ2-2|TRBV4-1|.
TGCGCCAGCAGCCAAGATGTGGGGAGAAACACCGGGGAGCTGTTTTTT
CASSQDVGRNTGELFF
>.|TRBJ1-2|TRBV10-3|TRBD1
TGTGCCATCAGTTCCGGGACAGCTAACTATGGCTACACCTTC
CAISSGTANYGYTF
>.|TRBJ1-2|TRBV5-1|TRBD1
TGCGCCAGCAGCTTATCGCCCGGGACAGGGGGTGTAGGCTACACCTTC
CASSLSPGTGGVGYTF
>few|TRBJ1-3|TRBV7-2|.
TGTGCCAGCAGCTTAGCGCCTCTCGGCAGCACTGGAAACACCATATATTTT
CASSLAPLGSTGNTIYF
>.|TRBJ2-5|TRBV6-6|TRBD1
TGTGCCAGCAGTCTACCTGCCACAGGGGATGGGGAGACCCAGTACTTC
CASSLPATGDGETQYF
>few|TRBJ1-2|TRBV29-1|.
TGCAGCGTTGAACGGCGGACAGAACCTCACACCTTC
CSVERRTEPHTF
>once|TRBJ1-5|TRBV19|TRBD1
TGTGCCAGTAGTACCGGGACAGGGAACGGGTATCAGCCCCAGCATTTT
CASSTGTGNGYQPQHF
>.|TRBJ1-2|TRBV28|TRBD1
TGTGCCAGCAGTTCCCCACAGGGGGCGGGTGGCTACACCTTC
CASSSPQGAGGYTF
>once|TRBJ2-7|TRBV19|TRBD1
TGTGCCAGTAGCTTGGGACAGTTGGGGGCCTACGAGCAGTACTTC
CASSLGQLGAYEQYF